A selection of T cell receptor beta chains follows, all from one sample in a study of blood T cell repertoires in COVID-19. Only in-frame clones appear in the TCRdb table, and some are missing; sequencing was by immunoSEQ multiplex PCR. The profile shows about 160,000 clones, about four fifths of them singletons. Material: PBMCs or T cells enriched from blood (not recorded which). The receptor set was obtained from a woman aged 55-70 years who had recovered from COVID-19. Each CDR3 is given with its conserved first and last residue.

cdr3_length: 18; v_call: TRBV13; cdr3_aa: CASSLSHADGGQREKLFF
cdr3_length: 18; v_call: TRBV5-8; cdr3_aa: CASSLASSGGTGANVLTF
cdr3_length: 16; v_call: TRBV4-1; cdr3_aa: CASSRAGLLPIGELFF
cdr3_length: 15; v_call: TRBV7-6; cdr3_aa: CASGGAGFITDTQYF
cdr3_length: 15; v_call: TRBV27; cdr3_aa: CASRPETGIYYGYTF
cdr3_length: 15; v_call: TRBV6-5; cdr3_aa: CASTLSFLNSYEQYF
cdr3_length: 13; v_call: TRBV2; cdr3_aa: CASRRGNNQPQHF
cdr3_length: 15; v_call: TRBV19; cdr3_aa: CATQGRGLTTDTQYF
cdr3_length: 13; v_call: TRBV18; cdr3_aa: CASSPGQHYGYTF
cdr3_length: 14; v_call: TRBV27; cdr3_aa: CASSATGGNYGYTF
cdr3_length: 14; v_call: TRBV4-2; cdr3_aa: CASSQGTGFYEQYF
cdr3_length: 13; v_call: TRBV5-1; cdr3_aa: CATKEGLNTEAFF
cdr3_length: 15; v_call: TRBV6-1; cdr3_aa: CASSEGYRTNEKLFF
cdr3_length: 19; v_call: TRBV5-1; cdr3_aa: CASSESLAGYGRSYNEQFF
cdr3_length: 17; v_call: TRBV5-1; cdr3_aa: CASSPRTGIMEDSEAFF
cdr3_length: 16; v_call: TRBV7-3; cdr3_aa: CASSLRGGSSTDTQYF
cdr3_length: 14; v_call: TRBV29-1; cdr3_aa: CSVEDRVRIRGYTF
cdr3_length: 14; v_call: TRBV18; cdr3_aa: CASSLDRAGNTIYF
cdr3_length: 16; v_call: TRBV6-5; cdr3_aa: CASSYSPTEPTDTQYF
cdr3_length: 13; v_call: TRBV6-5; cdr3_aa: CASRWGQLTEAFF
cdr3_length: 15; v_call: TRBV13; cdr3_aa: CASSLLGGEQETQYF
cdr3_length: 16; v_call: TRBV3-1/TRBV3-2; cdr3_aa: CASSPLTGGTNEKLFF
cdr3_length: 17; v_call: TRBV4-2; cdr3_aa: CASSQDEGLAVRETQYF
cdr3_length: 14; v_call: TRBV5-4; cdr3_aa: CASSFAGVGTEAFF
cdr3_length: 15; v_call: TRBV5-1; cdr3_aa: CASSPDRGWDQPQHF
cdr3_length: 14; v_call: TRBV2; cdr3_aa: CASSVQLMNTEAFF
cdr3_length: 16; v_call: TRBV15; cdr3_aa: CATSRDFGQGRETQYF
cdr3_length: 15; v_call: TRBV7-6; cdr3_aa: CASSLGLVSSDEQFF
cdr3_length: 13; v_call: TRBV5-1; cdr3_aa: CASSEAANYGYTF
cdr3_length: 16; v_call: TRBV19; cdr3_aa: CASRTSGGRITGELFF
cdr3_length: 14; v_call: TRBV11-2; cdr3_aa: CASSPPSGGAAQYF
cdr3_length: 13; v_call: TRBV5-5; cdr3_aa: CASSPGGFQPQHF
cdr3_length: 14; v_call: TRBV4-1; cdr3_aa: CASSPTVRGYGYTF
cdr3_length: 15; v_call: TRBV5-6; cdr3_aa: CASSPPGQGGNEQFF
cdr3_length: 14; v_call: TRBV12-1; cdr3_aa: CASDDRGANQPQHF
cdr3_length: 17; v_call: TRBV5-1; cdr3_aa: CASSLAVDRVGHNEQFF
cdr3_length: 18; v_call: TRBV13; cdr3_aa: CASSRRTGGFSTGNTIYF
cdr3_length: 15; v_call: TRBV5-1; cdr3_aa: CASSLRPGLGYGYTF
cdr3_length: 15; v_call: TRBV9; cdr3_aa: CASSVGTGETGELFF
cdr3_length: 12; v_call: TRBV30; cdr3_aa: CAWSPPNTEAFF
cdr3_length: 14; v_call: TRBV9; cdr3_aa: CASSELGLAGEQYF
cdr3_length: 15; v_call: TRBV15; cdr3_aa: CATSRAGTNTGELFF
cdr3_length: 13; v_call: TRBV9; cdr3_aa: CASSPGQRDGYTF
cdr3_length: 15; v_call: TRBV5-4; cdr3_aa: CASSLDQGTYNGYTF
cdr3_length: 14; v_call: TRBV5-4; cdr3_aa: CASSLIQGTDTQYF
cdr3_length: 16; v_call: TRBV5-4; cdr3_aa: CASSLAGTSSGGELFF
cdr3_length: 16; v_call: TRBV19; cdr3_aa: CASSIVQGALYNEQFF
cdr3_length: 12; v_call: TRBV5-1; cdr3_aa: CASRGQNTEAFF
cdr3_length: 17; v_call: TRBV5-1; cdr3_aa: CASSLKPGETYNSPLHF
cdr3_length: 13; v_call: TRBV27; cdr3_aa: CASSLGSYNEQFF
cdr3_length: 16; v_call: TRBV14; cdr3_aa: CASSQDRGPGSYEQYF
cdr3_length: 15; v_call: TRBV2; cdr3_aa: CASSPERVGGNTIYF
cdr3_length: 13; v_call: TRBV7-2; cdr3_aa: CASSTDRSYEQYF
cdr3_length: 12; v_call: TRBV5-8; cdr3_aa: CASSFYNTEAFF
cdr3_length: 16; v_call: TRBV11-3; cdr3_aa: CASRRGRRWMYNEQFF